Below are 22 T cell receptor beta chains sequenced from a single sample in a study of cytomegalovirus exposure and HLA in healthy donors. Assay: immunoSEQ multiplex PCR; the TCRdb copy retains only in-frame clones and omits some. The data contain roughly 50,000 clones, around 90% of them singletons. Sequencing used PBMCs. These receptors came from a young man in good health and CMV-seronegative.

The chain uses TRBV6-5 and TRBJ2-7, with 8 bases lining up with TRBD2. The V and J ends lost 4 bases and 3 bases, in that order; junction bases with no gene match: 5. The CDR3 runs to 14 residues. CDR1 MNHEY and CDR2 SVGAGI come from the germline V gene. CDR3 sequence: CASSFSGIGYEQYF. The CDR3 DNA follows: TGTGCCAGCAGTTTTAGCGGGATTGGCTACGAGCAGTACTTC.

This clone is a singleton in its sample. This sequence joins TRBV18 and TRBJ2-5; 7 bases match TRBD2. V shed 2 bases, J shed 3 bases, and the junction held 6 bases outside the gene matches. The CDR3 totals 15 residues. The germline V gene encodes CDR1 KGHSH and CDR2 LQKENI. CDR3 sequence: CASSPGSSGKETQYF. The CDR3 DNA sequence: TGTGCCAGCTCACCAGGATCGAGCGGGAAAGAGACCCAGTACTTC.

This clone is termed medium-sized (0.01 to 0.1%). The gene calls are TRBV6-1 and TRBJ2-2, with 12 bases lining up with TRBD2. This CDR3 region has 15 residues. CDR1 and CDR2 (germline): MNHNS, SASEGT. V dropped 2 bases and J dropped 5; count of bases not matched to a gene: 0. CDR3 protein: CASSELAGGTGELFF. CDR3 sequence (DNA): TGTGCCAGCAGTGAACTAGCGGGAGGGACCGGGGAGCTGTTTTTT.

This CDR3 is CASSRPRRTGEKLFF. The CDR3 nucleotides read TGTGCCAGCAGCCGCCCGCGGAGGACGGGGGAAAAACTGTTTTTT. The rearrangement uses TRBV5-6 and TRBJ1-4, with D unresolved. The CDR3 consists of 15 residues. Trimming cost V 4 bases and J 8 bases, with 18 bases left between them. CDR1 is SGHDT, CDR2 YYEEEE, per germline.

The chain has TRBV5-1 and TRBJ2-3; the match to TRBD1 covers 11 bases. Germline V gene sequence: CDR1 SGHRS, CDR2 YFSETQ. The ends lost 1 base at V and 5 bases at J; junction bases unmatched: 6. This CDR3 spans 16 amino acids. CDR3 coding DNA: TGCGCCAGCAGCTTGAGCGAGGGACAGGGGGGAGATACGCAGTATTTT. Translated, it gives CASSLSEGQGGDTQYF.

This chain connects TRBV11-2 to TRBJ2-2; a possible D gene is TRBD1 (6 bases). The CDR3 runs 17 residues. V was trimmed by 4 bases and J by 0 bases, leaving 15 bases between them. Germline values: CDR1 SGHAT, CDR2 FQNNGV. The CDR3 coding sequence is TGTGCCAGCAGCTACGACAGGTCGGGCGCGAACACCGGGGAGCTGTTTTTT. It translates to CASSYDRSGANTGELFF. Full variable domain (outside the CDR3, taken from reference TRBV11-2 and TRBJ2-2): EAGVAQSPRYKIIEKRQSVAFWCNPISGHATLYWYQQILGQGPKLLIQFQNNGVVDDSQLPKDRFSAERLKGVDSTLKIQPAKLEDSAVYLCASSYDRSGANTGELFFGEGSRLTVL.

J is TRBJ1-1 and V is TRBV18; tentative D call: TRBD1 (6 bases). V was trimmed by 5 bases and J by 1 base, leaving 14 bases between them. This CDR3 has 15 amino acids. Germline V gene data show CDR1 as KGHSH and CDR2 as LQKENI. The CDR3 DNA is TGTGCCAGCTCATCCAACACAGGGCCGAACACTGAAGCTTTCTTT. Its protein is CASSSNTGPNTEAFF.

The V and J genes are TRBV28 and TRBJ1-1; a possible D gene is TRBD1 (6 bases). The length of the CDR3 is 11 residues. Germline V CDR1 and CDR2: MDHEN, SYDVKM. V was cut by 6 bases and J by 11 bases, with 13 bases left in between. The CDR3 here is CASRKQGWAFF. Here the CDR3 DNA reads TGTGCCAGCAGAAAACAGGGTTGGGCTTTCTTT.

As DNA, the CDR3 is TGTGCCAGCAGTGCCACAGAAGGATCTTCCTACGAGCAGTACTTC. It is translated as CASSATEGSSYEQYF. The V call is TRBV6-5, the J call TRBJ2-7; no firm D call. The CDR3 covers 15 residues. Between the trimmed V and J ends, which lost 5 bases and 1 base, there was a span of 15 bases. In germline, CDR1 is MNHEY, CDR2 SVGAGI.

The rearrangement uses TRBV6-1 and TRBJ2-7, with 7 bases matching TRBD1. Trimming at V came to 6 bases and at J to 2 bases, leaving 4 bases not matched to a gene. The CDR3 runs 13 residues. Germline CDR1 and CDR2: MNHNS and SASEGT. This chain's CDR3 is CASRRGQAYEQYF. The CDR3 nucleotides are TGTGCCAGCAGACGAGGACAGGCCTACGAGCAGTACTTC.

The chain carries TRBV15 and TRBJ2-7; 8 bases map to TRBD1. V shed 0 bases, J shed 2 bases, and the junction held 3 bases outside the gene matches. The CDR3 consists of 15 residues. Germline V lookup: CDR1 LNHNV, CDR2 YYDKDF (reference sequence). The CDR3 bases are TGTGCCACCAGCAGAGAGCAGGGGGCTCCCTACGAGCAGTACTTC. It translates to CATSREQGAPYEQYF.

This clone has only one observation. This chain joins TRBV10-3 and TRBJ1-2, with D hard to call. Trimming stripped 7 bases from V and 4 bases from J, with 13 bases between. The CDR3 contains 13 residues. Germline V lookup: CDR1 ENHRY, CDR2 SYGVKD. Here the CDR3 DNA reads TGTGCCATCACCCCCCGGGAAGGCTATGGCTACACCTTC. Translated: CAITPREGYGYTF.

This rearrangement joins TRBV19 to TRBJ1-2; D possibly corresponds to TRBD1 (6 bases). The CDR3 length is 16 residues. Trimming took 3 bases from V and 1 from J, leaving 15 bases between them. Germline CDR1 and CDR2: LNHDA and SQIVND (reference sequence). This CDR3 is CASSMPRGQRNYGYTF. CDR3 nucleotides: TGTGCCAGTAGTATGCCCCGAGGACAGCGTAACTATGGCTACACCTTC.

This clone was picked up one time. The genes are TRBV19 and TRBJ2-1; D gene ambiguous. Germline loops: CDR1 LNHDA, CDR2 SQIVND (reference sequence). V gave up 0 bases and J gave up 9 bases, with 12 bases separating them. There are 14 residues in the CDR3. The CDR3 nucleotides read TGTGCCAGTAGTATAGATGGCCAGTCCCGTGAGCAGTTCTTC. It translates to CASSIDGQSREQFF.

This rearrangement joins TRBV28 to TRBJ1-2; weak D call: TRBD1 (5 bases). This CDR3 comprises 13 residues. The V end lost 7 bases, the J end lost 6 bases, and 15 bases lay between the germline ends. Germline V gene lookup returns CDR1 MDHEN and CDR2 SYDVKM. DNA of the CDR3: TGTGCCAGCATTCAATGGGGGGGGAATGGCTACACCTTC. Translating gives CASIQWGGNGYTF.

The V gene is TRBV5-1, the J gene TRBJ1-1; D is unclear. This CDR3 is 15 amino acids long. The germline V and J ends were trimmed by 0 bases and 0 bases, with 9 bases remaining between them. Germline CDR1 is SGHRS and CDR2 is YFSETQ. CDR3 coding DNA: TGCGCCAGCAGCTTGGAAGCGTCAGTGAACACTGAAGCTTTCTTT. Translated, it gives CASSLEASVNTEAFF.

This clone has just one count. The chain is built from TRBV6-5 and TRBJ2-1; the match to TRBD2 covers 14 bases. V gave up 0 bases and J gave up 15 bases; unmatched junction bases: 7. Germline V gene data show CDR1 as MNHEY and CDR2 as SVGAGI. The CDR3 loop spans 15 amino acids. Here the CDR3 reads CASSYSEGTSGSLFF. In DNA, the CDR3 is TGTGCCAGCAGTTACTCGGAGGGGACTAGCGGGAGTTTGTTCTTC.

The CDR3: CASSVEAGNQPQHF. CDR3 DNA sequence: TGTGCCAGCAGTGTCGAGGCAGGCAATCAGCCCCAGCATTTT. The gene calls are TRBV2 and TRBJ1-5; D is ambiguous. Trimming took off 4 bases at V and 2 bases at J, with 9 bases between the two ends. The CDR3 covers 14 residues. Looked up from germline, CDR1 is SNHLY and CDR2 is FYNNEI.

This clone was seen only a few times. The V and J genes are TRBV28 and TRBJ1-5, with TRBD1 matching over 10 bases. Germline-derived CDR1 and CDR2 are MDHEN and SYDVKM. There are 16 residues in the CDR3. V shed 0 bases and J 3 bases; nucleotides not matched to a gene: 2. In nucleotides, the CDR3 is TGTGCCAGCAGTTTATGGGGACAGGGGCTCAATCAGCCCCAGCATTTT. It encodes CASSLWGQGLNQPQHF.

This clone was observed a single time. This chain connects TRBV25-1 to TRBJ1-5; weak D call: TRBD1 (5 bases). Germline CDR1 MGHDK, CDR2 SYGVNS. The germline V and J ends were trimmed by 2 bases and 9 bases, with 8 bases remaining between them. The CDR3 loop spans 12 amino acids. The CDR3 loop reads CASSEGGGPQHF. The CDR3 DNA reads TGTGCCAGCAGTGAAGGCGGGGGGCCCCAGCATTTT.

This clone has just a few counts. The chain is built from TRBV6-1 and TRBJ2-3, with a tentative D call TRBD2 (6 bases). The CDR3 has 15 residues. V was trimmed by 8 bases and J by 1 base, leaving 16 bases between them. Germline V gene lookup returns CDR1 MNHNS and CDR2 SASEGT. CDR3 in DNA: TGTGCCAGCCAAGCTCCGGTAGCGGGCACAGATACGCAGTATTTT. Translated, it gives CASQAPVAGTDTQYF.

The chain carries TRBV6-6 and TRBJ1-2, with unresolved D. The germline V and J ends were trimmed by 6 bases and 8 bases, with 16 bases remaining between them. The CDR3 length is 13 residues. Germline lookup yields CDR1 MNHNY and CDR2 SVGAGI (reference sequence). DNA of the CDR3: TGTGCCAGCAGCCACGACAACTCGGGAGGCTACACCTTC. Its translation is CASSHDNSGGYTF.